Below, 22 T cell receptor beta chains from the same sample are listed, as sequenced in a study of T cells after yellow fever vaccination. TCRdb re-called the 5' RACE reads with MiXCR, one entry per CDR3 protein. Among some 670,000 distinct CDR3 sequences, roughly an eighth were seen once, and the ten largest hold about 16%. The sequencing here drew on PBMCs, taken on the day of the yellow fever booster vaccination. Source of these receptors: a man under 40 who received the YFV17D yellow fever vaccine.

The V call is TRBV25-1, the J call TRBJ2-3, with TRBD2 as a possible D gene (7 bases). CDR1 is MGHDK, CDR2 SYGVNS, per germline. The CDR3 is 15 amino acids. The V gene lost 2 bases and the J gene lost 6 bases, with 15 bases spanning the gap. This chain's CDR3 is CASSEGGGLGDTQYF. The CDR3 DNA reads TGTGCCAGCAGTGAAGGGGGGGGGCTCGGGGATACGCAGTATTTT.

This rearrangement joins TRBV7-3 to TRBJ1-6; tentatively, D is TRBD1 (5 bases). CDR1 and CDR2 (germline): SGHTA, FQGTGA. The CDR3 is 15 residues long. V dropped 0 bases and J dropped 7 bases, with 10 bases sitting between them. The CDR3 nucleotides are TGTGCCAGCAGCTTAACTCGGCAGGGCAATTCACCCCTCCACTTT. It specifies CASSLTRQGNSPLHF.

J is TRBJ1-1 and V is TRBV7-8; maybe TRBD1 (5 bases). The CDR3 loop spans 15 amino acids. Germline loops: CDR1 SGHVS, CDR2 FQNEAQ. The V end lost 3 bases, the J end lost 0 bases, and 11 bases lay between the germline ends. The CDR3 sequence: CASSFEDTVNTEAFF. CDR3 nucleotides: TGTGCCAGCAGCTTTGAGGACACCGTGAACACTGAAGCTTTCTTT.

The CDR3 sequence: CSASSGLGEKLFF. CDR3 DNA sequence: TGCAGTGCTAGTTCCGGGCTGGGTGAAAAACTGTTTTTT. The chain recombines TRBV20-1 with TRBJ1-4; D remains ambiguous. V lost 3 bases to trimming and J lost 7 bases, with 12 bases between them. CDR1 is DFQATT, CDR2 SNEGSKA, per germline (reference sequence). The CDR3 runs 13 residues.

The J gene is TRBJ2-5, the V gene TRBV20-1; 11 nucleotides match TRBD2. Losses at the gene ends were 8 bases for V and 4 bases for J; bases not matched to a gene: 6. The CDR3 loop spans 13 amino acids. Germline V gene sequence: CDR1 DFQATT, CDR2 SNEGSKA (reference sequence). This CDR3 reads CSPRLAGGETQYF. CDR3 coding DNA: TGCAGTCCTCGGCTAGCGGGAGGAGAGACCCAGTACTTC.

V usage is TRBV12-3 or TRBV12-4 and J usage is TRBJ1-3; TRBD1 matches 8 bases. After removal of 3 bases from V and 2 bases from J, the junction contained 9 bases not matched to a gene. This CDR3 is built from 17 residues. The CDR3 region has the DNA TGTGCCAGCAGTTTCCGGCGGACAGGGCGTACTGGAAACACCATATATTTT. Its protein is CASSFRRTGRTGNTIYF.

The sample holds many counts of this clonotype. The DNA of the CDR3 is TGTGCCAGCAGTTTAGGCGGGAGCTTCGGGGAGCTGTTTTTT. This encodes CASSLGGSFGELFF. This chain connects TRBV12-3 or TRBV12-4 to TRBJ2-2; 7 nucleotides match TRBD2. V was pared by 1 base and J by 7 bases, with 3 bases of the junction left unmatched. This CDR3 spans 14 amino acids.

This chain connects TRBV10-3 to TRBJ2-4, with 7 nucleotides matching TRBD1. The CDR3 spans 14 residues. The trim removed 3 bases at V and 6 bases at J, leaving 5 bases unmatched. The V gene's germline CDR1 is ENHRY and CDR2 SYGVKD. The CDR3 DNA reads TGTGCCATCAGTGATAGGGACAGAAGAAACATTCAGTACTTC. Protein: CAISDRDRRNIQYF.

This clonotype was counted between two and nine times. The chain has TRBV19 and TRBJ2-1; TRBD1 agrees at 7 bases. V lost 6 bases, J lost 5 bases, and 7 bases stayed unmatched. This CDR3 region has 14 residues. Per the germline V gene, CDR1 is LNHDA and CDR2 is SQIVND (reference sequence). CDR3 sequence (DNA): TGTGCCAGTAGCCCGACAGGGCCTCACAATGAGCAGTTCTTC. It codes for CASSPTGPHNEQFF.

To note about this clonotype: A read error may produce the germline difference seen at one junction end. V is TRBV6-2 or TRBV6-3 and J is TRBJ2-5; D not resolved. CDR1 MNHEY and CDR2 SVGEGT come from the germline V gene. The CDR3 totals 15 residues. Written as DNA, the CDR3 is TGTGCCAGCAGTTACTCGATTCTGACTCAAGATACCCAGTACTTC. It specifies CASSYSILTQDTQYF.

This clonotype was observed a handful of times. CDR3 DNA sequence: TGTGCCAGCAGTTATGGCGGAACTAGCACAGATACGCAGTATTTT. Translation: CASSYGGTSTDTQYF. The rearrangement links TRBV6-5 to TRBJ2-3; no clear D gene. CDR1 and CDR2 from the germline V gene are MNHEY and SVGAGI. This CDR3 contains 15 residues. V was pared by 3 bases and J by 0 bases, with 10 bases between.

The CDR3 here is CASSVSLNTEAFF. In DNA form, the CDR3 reads TGTGCCAGCAGCGTATCCTTGAACACTGAAGCTTTCTTT. The chain couples TRBV9 to TRBJ1-1; D is ambiguous. V was trimmed by 1 base and J by 0 bases, leaving 4 bases between them. CDR1 is SGDLS and CDR2 is YYNGEE in the germline V gene. This CDR3 spans 13 amino acids. Full variable domain (outside the CDR3, taken from reference TRBV9 and TRBJ1-1): DSGVTQTPKHLITATGQRVTLRCSPRSGDLSVYWYQQSLDQGLQFLIQYYNGEERAKGNILERFSAQQFPDLHSELNLSSLELGDSALYFCASSVSLNTEAFFGQGTRLTVV.

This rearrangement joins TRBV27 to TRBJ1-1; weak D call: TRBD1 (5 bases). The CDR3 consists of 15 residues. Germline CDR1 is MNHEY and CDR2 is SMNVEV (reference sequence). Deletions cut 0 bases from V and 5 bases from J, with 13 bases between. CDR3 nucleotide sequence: TGTGCCAGCAGTTTATCTTCAGGGTTGGCGACTGAAGCTTTCTTT. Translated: CASSLSSGLATEAFF.

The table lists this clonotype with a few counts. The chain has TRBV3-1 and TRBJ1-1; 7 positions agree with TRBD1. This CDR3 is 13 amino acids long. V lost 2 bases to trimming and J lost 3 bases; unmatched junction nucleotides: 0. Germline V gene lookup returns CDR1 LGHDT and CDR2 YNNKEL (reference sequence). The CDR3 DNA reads TGTGCCAGCAGCCAAACAGGGGACACTGAAGCTTTCTTT. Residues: CASSQTGDTEAFF.

The CDR3 loop reads CSAGYMGKETQYF. CDR3 coding DNA: TGCAGTGCTGGATATATGGGGAAAGAGACCCAGTACTTC. This chain uses TRBV20-1 with TRBJ2-5; the D is unclear. CDR3 size: 13 residues. The germline gives CDR1 DFQATT, CDR2 SNEGSKA (reference sequence). The V end was cut by 5 bases, the J end by 3 bases, with 13 bases between.

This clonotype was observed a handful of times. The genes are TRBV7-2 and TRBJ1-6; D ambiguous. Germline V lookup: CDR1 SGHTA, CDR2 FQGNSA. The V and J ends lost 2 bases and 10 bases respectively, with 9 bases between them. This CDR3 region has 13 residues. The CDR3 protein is CASSLQADSPLHF. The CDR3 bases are TGTGCCAGCAGCTTACAGGCAGACTCACCCCTCCACTTT. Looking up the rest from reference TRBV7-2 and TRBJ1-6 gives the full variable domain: GAGVSQSPSNKVTEKGKDVELRCDPISGHTALYWYRQSLGQGLEFLIYFQGNSAPDKSGLPSDRFSAERTGGSVSTLTIQRTQQEDSAVYLCASSLQADSPLHFGNGTRLTVT.

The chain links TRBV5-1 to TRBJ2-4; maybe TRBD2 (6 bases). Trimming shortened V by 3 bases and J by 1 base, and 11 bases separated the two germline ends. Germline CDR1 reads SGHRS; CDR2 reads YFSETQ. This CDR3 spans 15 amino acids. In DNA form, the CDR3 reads TGCGCCAGCAGCTCGACGGGAGAGGCCAAAAACATTCAGTACTTC. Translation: CASSSTGEAKNIQYF.

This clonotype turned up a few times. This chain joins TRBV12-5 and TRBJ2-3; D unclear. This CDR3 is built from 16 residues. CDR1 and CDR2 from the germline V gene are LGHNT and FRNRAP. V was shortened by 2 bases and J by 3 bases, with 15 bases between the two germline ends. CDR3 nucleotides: TGTGCTAGTGGTTTGAACCCCGGGCTGCCTACAGATACGCAGTATTTT. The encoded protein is CASGLNPGLPTDTQYF.

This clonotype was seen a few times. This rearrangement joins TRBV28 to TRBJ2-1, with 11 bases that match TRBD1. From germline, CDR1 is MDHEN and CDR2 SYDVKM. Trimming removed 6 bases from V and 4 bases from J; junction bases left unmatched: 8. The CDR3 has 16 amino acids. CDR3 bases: TGTGCCAGCAGGGCAGCCGGGACAGGGGGTTACAATGAGCAGTTCTTC. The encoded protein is CASRAAGTGGYNEQFF.

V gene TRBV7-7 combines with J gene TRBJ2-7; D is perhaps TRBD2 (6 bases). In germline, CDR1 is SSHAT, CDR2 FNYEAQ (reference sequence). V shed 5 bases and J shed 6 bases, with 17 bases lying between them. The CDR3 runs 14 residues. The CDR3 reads CASSPSRDSREQYF. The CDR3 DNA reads TGTGCCAGCAGCCCATCGCGGGATTCCCGCGAGCAGTACTTC.

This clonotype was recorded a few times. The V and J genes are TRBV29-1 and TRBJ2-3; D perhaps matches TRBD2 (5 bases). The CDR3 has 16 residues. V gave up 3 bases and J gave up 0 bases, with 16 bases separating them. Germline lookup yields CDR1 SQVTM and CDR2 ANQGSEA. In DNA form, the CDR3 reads TGCAGCGTTGATCGGGGAGCGCATCCTAGCACAGATACGCAGTATTTT. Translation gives CSVDRGAHPSTDTQYF.

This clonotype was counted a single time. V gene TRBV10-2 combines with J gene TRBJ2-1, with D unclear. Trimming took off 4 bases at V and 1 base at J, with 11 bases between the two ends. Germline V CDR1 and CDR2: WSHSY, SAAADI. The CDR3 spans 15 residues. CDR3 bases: TGCGCCAGCAGTGTAACGGCAAGTTCCTACAATGAGCAGTTCTTC. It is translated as CASSVTASSYNEQFF.